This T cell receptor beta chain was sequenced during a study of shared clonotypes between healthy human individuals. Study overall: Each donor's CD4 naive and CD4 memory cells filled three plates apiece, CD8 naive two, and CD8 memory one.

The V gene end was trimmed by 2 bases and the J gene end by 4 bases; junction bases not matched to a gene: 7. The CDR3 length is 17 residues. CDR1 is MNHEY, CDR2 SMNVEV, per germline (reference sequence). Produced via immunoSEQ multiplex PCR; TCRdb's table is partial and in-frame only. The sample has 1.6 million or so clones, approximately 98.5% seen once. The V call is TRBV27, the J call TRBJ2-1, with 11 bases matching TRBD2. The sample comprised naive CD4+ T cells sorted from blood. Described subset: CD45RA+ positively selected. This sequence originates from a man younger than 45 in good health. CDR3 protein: CASSLAELAGVYNEQFF. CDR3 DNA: TGTGCCAGCAGTTTAGCGGAACTAGCGGGAGTTTACAATGAGCAGTTCTTC.